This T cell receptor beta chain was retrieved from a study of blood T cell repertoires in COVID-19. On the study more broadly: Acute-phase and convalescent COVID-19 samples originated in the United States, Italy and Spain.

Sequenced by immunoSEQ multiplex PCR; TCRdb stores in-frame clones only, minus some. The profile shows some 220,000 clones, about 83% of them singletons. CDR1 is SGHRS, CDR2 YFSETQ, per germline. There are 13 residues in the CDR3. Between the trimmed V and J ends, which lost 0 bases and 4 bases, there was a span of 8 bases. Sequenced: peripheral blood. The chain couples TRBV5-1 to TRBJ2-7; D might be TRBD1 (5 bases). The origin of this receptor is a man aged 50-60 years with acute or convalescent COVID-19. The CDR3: CASSLGQIYEQYF. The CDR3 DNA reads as TGCGCCAGCAGCTTGGGACAGATTTACGAGCAGTACTTC.